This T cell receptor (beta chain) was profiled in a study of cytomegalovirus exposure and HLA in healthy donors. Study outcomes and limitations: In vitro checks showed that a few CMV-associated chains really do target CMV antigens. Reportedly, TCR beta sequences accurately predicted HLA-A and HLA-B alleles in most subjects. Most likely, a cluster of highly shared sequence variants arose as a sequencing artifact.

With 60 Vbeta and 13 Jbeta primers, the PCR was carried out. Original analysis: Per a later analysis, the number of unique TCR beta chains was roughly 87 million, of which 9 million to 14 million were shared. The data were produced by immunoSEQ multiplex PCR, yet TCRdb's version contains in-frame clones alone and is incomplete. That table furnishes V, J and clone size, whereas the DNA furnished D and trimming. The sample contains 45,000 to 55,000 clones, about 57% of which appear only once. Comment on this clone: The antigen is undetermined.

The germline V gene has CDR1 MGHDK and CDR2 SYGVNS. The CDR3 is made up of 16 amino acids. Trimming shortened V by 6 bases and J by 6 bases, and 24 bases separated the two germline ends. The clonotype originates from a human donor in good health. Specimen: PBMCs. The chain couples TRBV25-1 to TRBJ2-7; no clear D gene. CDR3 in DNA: TGTGCCAGCAGACCCCCCCAGCGCACGGGTCTGGGCGAGCAGTACTTC. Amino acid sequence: CASRPPQRTGLGEQYF.